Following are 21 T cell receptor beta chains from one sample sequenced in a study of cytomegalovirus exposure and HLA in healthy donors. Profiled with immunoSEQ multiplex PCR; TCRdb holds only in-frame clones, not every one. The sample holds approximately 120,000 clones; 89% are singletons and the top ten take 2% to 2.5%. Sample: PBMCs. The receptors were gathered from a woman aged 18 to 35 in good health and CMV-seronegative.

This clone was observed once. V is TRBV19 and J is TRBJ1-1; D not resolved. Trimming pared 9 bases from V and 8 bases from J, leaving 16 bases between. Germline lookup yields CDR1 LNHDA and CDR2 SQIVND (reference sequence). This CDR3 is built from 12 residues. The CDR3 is CASLRGPREAFF. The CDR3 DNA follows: TGTGCCAGCCTCCGCGGCCCCAGAGAAGCTTTCTTT. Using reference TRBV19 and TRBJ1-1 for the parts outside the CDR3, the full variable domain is DGGITQSPKYLFRKEGQNVTLSCEQNLNHDAMYWYRQDPGQGLRLIYYSQIVNDFQKGDIAEGYSVSREKKESFPLTVTSAQKNPTAFYLCASLRGPREAFFGQGTRLTVV.

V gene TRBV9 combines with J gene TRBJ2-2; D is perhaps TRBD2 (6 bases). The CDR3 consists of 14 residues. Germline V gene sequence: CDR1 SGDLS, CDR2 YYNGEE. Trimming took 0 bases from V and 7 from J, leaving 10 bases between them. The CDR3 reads CASSVGGGNGELFF. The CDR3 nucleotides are TGTGCCAGCAGCGTAGGGGGAGGCAACGGGGAGCTGTTTTTT.

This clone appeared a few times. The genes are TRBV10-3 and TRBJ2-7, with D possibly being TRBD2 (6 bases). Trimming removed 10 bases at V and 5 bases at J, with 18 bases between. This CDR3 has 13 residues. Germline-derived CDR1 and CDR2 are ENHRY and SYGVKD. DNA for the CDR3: TGTGCCAGCCGGGACTCCTTAGGGAACGAGCAGTACTTC. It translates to CASRDSLGNEQYF.

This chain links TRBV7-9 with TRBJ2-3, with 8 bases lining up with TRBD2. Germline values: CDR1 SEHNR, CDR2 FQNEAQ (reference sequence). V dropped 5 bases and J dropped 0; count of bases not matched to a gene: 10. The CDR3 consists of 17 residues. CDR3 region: CASSPGQIAGSTDTQYF. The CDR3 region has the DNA TGTGCCAGCAGCCCCGGACAGATAGCGGGAAGCACAGATACGCAGTATTTT.

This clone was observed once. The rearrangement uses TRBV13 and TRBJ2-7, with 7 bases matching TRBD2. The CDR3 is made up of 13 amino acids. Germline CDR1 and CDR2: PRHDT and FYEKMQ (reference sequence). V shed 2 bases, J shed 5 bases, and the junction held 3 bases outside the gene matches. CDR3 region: CASSLIREDEQYF. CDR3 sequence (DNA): TGTGCCAGCAGCTTAATCCGGGAGGACGAGCAGTACTTC.

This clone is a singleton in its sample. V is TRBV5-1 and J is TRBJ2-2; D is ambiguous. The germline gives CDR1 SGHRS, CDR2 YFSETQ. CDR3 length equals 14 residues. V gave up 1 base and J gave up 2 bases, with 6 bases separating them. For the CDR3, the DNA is TGCGCCAGCAGCTTGAATCCAAACACCGGGGAGCTGTTTTTT. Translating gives CASSLNPNTGELFF.

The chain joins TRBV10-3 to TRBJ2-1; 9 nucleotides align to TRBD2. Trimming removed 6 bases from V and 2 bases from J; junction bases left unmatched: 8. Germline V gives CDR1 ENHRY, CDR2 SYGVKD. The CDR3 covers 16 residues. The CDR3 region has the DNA TGTGCCATCAGCACAACTAGCGGGTATACCTACAATGAGCAGTTCTTC. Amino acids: CAISTTSGYTYNEQFF.

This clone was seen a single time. The chain's CDR3 is CASSSVTSGSLYEQYF. CDR3 nucleotides: TGTGCCAGCAGCTCAGTGACTAGCGGGAGTCTTTACGAGCAGTACTTC. The rearrangement links TRBV11-2 to TRBJ2-7; 12 bases line up with TRBD2. Losses at the gene ends were 4 bases for V and 4 bases for J; bases not matched to a gene: 8. CDR1 SGHAT and CDR2 FQNNGV come from the germline V gene. The CDR3 has 16 amino acids.

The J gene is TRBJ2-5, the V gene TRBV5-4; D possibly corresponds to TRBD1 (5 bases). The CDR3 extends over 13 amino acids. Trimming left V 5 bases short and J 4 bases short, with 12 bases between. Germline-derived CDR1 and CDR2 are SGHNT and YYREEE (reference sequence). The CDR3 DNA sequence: TGTGCCAGCAGGTCTCAGGGATCAGAGACCCAGTACTTC. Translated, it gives CASRSQGSETQYF. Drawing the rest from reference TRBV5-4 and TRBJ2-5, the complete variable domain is ETGVTQSPTHLIKTRGQQVTLRCSSQSGHNTVSWYQQALGQGPQFIFQYYREEENGRGNFPPRFSGLQFPNYSSELNVNALELDDSALYLCASRSQGSETQYFGPGTRLLVL.

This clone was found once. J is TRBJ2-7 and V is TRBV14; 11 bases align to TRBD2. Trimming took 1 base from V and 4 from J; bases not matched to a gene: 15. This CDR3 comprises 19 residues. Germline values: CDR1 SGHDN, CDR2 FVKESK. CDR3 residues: CASSQGGGSMRLAGYEQYF. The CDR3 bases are TGTGCCAGCAGCCAAGGAGGGGGAAGCATGAGACTAGCGGGATACGAGCAGTACTTC.

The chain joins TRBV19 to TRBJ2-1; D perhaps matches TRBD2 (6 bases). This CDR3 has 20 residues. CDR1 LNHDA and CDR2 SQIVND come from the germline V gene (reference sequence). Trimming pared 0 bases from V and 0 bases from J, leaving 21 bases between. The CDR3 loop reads CASSIDIAEASFSSYNEQFF. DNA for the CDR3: TGTGCCAGTAGTATAGACATAGCGGAGGCCTCTTTTAGCTCCTACAATGAGCAGTTCTTC.

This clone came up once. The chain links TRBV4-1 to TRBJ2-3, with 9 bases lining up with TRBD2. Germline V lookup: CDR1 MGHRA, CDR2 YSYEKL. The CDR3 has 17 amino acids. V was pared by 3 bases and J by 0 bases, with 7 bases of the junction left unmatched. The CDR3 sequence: CASSQGRLAESTDTQYF. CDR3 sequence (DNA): TGCGCCAGCAGCCAGGGGAGACTAGCGGAGAGCACAGATACGCAGTATTTT.

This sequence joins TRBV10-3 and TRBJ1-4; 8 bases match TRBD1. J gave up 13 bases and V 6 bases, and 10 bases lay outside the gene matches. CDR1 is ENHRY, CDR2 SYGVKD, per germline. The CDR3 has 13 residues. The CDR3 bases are TGTGCCATCAGCGACAGGGGAGGTTCCGGACTGTTTTTT. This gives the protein CAISDRGGSGLFF.

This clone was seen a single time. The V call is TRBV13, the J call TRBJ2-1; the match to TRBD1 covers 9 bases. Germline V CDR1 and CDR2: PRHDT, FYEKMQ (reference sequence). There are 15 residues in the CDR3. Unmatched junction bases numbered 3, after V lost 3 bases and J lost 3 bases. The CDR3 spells CASSLGDRVYNEQFF. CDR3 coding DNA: TGTGCCAGCAGCTTGGGGGACAGGGTCTACAATGAGCAGTTCTTC.

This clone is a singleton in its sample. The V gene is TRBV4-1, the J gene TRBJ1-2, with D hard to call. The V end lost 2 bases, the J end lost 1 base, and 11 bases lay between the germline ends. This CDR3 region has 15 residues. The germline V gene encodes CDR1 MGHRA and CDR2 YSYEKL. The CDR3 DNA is TGCGCCAGCAGCCAAAACACGCTCGTTAACTATGGCTACACCTTC. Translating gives CASSQNTLVNYGYTF.

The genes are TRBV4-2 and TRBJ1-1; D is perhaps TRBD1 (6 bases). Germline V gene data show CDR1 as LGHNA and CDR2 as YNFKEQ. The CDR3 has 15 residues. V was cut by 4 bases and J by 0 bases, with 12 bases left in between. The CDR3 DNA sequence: TGTGCCAGCAGCCTGGGGGCAGGGCTGAACACTGAAGCTTTCTTT. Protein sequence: CASSLGAGLNTEAFF.

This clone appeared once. The CDR3 DNA follows: TGTGCCAGCAGTTCTATGGACAGGGGCAATCAGCCCCAGCATTTT. Protein product: CASSSMDRGNQPQHF. The chain recombines TRBV28 with TRBJ1-5; the match to TRBD1 covers 8 bases. This CDR3 is 15 amino acids long. After removal of 4 bases from V and 2 bases from J, the junction contained 4 bases not matched to a gene. The germline V gene encodes CDR1 MDHEN and CDR2 SYDVKM.

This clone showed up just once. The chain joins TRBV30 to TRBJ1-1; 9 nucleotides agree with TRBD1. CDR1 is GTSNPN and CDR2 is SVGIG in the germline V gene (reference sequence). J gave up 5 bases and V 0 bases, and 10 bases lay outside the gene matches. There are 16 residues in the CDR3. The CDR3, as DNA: TGTGCCTGGAGTGTACCAGACAGGGGGGAGGCTACTGAAGCTTTCTTT. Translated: CAWSVPDRGEATEAFF.

In DNA form, the CDR3 reads TGTGCCAGCAGCGCCCGGGGAGCGGGAGCCTACAATGAGCAGTTCTTC. This gives the protein CASSARGAGAYNEQFF. This rearrangement joins TRBV7-9 to TRBJ2-1; 8 bases fit TRBD2. The length of the CDR3 is 16 residues. Germline V gene data show CDR1 as SEHNR and CDR2 as FQNEAQ (reference sequence). V lost 5 bases and J lost 2; bases outside the gene matches: 8.

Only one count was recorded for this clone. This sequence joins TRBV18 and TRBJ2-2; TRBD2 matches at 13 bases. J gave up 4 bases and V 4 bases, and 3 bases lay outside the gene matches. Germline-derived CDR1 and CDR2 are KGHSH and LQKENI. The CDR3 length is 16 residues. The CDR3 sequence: CASSRWTSGGTGELFF. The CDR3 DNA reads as TGTGCCAGCTCACGATGGACTAGCGGGGGCACCGGGGAGCTGTTTTTT.

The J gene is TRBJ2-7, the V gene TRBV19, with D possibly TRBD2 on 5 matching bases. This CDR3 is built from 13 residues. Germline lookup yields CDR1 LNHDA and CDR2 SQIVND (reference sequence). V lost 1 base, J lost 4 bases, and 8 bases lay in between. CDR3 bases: TGTGCCAGTAGTATAGCGGGATTTTACGAGCAGTACTTC. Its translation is CASSIAGFYEQYF.